These 9 T cell receptor beta chains were all obtained from the same sample, sequenced in a study of T-cell reconstitution after alpha-beta-depleted transplantation in children. Unique molecular identifiers were used in preparing the TCRbeta library. TCRdb re-called the PCR reads through MiXCR, storing one row per CDR3 protein. The data contain around 680,000 distinct CDR3 sequences, 15% to 20% of them singletons. The sequenced sample was PBMCs from the stem cell graft donor, obtained from the stem cell graft. These receptors were obtained from a human donor who donated a stem cell graft to a child with acute myeloid leukemia.

The chain has TRBV7-2 and TRBJ1-2; D is uncertain. The germline V gene encodes CDR1 SGHTA and CDR2 FQGNSA. The CDR3 length is 15 residues. The V gene lost 4 bases and the J gene lost 8 bases, with 20 bases spanning the gap. CDR3 residues: CASSSKREQIGGYTF. The DNA of the CDR3 is TGTGCCAGCAGCTCGAAAAGGGAGCAGATTGGGGGCTACACCTTC.

Ten or more counts support this clonotype. The chain combines TRBV6-6 with TRBJ1-1; D is unresolved. The CDR3 runs to 12 residues. The V end lost 7 bases, the J end lost 2 bases, and 8 bases lay between the germline ends. Germline CDR1 is MNHNY and CDR2 is SVGAGI (reference sequence). The DNA of the CDR3 is TGTGCCAGCACTTCTTTTAACACTGAAGCTTTCTTT. Translated: CASTSFNTEAFF.

This clonotype was observed a handful of times. J is TRBJ2-3 and V is TRBV12-3 or TRBV12-4; D may be TRBD1 (5 bases). The CDR3 runs to 14 residues. The V end was cut by 4 bases, the J end by 5 bases, with 13 bases between. The CDR3 sequence: CASSSPSGIDTQYF. The CDR3 DNA reads TGTGCCAGCAGTTCCCCCTCAGGGATAGATACGCAGTATTTT.

The V call is TRBV15, the J call TRBJ2-1; 10 nucleotides align to TRBD2. V was clipped by 3 bases and J by 1 base; unmatched bases: 3. CDR3 size: 16 residues. In germline, CDR1 is LNHNV, CDR2 YYDKDF (reference sequence). The CDR3 DNA reads TGTGCCACCAGCAGTAAGCGGGGGGGTTCCTACAATGAGCAGTTCTTC. As protein: CATSSKRGGSYNEQFF.

This clonotype was counted only a few times. The J gene is TRBJ1-6, the V gene TRBV12-3 or TRBV12-4; D is perhaps TRBD1 (5 bases). The CDR3 contains 15 residues. The germline V and J ends were trimmed by 5 bases and 5 bases, with 13 bases remaining between them. The chain's CDR3 is CASSERGLDNSPLHF. CDR3 bases: TGTGCCAGCAGTGAAAGGGGACTGGATAATTCACCCCTCCACTTT.

This clonotype came up many times. The chain joins TRBV27 to TRBJ1-5; D unclear. The V end lost 3 bases, the J end lost 1 base, and 7 bases lay between the germline ends. Germline values: CDR1 MNHEY, CDR2 SMNVEV (reference sequence). The CDR3 runs 14 residues. The CDR3 loop reads CASSFSNSNQPQHF. In DNA, the CDR3 is TGTGCCAGCAGTTTTAGTAACAGCAATCAGCCCCAGCATTTT.

This clonotype was counted many times. The V call is TRBV20-1, the J call TRBJ1-2, with no clear D. The germline CDR1 and CDR2 sequences are DFQATT and SNEGSKA (reference sequence). The CDR3 runs to 13 residues. V lost 6 bases and J 2 bases, leaving 13 bases between the germline ends. For the CDR3, the DNA is TGCAGTGCACCGCTCACAGCGAACTATGGCTACACCTTC. It codes for CSAPLTANYGYTF.

J is TRBJ1-5 and V is TRBV10-3; tentative D call: TRBD1 (6 bases). Germline assignment: CDR1 ENHRY and CDR2 SYGVKD. This CDR3 is built from 14 residues. The V end lost 3 bases, the J end lost 7 bases, and 13 bases lay between the germline ends. As DNA, the CDR3 is TGTGCCATCAGTGAAGGGGGTATAAACCAGCCCCAGCATTTT. Protein product: CAISEGGINQPQHF.

The chain uses TRBV5-1 and TRBJ2-2, with 7 bases aligning to TRBD1. The CDR3 consists of 15 residues. Germline V gene sequence: CDR1 SGHRS, CDR2 YFSETQ. The trim removed 0 bases at V and 9 bases at J, leaving 8 bases unmatched. The DNA for the CDR3 is TGCGCCAGCAGCTTGGAGGGGGCAGTGAGTCGGGAGCTGTTTTTT. As protein: CASSLEGAVSRELFF.